This T cell receptor (beta chain) was observed in a study of human T cells and chemical hapten exposure. Stated time point: patch test 1, 2 weeks after DPC sensitization. Sample treatment: therapeutic diphenylcyclopropenone sensitization with weekly scalp DPC. Researchers sampled blood before each patch test went on. Notes on this clonotype: The CDR3 does not end in the conserved phenylalanine or tryptophan, so this is likely a read error.

The CDR3 runs to 16 residues. The V end was cut by 5 bases, the J end by 3 bases, with 16 bases between. Germline loops: CDR1 MDHEN, CDR2 SYDVKM. TCRdb re-analysed the RACE reads in MiXCR, keeping a single row per CDR3 protein. The table lists approximately 100,000 distinct CDR3 sequences, 11% of them singletons. This TCR was recovered from a woman aged 40 to 50 with alopecia areata. Some clones in this sample may be carry-over from other donors' samples. The sequencing used whole blood, collected in connection with sensitization to the hapten diphenylcyclopropenone (DPC). The V gene is TRBV28, the J gene TRBJ1-4; possible D gene TRBD1, 5 bases. DNA of the CDR3: TGTGCCAGCAGTCTTACCCCTAGGGGCCCTAATGAAAAACTGTTTTAT. Translated, it gives CASSLTPRGPNEKLFY.